Presented here are 17 T cell receptor beta chains from one specimen sequenced in a study of cytomegalovirus exposure and HLA in healthy donors. Use of 60 Vbeta and 13 Jbeta primers characterized the PCR. Method: immunoSEQ multiplex PCR; TCRdb's copy keeps in-frame clones and lacks some. The repertoire holds more than 150,000 clones, roughly 73% seen once, with less than 9.5% in the top ten. The sample comprised PBMCs. These receptors were obtained from a woman aged 40 to 50 in good health and CMV-seropositive.

J is TRBJ1-1 and V is TRBV9; TRBD1 matches at 7 bases. CDR1 and CDR2 from the germline V gene are SGDLS and YYNGEE. This CDR3 contains 13 residues. The trim removed 4 bases at V and 6 bases at J, leaving 6 bases unmatched. The CDR3 coding sequence is TGTGCCAGCAGCTTCCGGGACAGCGCTGAAGCTTTCTTT. Protein: CASSFRDSAEAFF.

This clone has only one observation. This chain uses TRBV15 with TRBJ2-3; weak D call: TRBD1 (5 bases). The germline CDR1 and CDR2 sequences are LNHNV and YYDKDF (reference sequence). The length of the CDR3 is 13 residues. Between the trimmed V and J ends, which lost 0 bases and 9 bases, there was a span of 10 bases. The CDR3 is CATSRDRGYTQYF. CDR3 DNA sequence: TGTGCCACCAGCAGAGATAGGGGTTACACGCAGTATTTT.

This chain joins TRBV30 and TRBJ2-3; 10 bases align to TRBD1. Germline V gives CDR1 GTSNPN, CDR2 SVGIG (reference sequence). This CDR3 comprises 15 residues. Trimming at V came to 5 bases and at J to 4 bases, leaving 9 bases not matched to a gene. This chain's CDR3 is CAWGRGTGAPDTQYF. CDR3 coding DNA: TGTGCCTGGGGGAGGGGGACAGGGGCCCCAGATACGCAGTATTTT.

J is TRBJ1-5 and V is TRBV28, with TRBD1 matching 7 bases. This CDR3 is built from 15 residues. The junction had 10 bases not matched to a gene; V was cut back by 4 bases and J by 7 bases. The germline CDR1 and CDR2 sequences are MDHEN and SYDVKM. CDR3 region: CASSSPGTAFQPQHF. The CDR3 bases are TGTGCCAGCAGTTCCCCCGGGACAGCTTTCCAGCCCCAGCATTTT.

The chain employs TRBV19 and TRBJ1-4; D not certain. The CDR3 loop spans 12 amino acids. V was cut by 0 bases and J by 10 bases, with 6 bases left in between. Germline values: CDR1 LNHDA, CDR2 SQIVND (reference sequence). CDR3 sequence: CASSIDRGKLFF. For the CDR3, the DNA is TGTGCCAGTAGTATAGATCGCGGAAAACTGTTTTTT.

The V gene is TRBV6-5, the J gene TRBJ1-1; D possibly corresponds to TRBD1 (5 bases). This CDR3 is 15 amino acids long. V lost 0 bases and J lost 1, with 9 bases in between. Per germline, CDR1 MNHEY and CDR2 SVGAGI. Here the CDR3 DNA reads TGTGCCAGCAGTTACTCGGTCCAGGGGAACACTGAAGCTTTCTTT. Residues: CASSYSVQGNTEAFF.

This chain uses TRBV19 with TRBJ1-5; tentatively, D is TRBD1 (6 bases). This CDR3 is built from 14 residues. Germline V gives CDR1 LNHDA, CDR2 SQIVND (reference sequence). The V end was cut by 7 bases, the J end by 6 bases, with 16 bases between. The CDR3: CASKKRDTGQPQHF. The DNA for the CDR3 is TGTGCCAGTAAGAAACGGGACACCGGTCAGCCCCAGCATTTT.

The genes are TRBV6-1 and TRBJ2-3; possible D gene TRBD2, 5 bases. V lost 3 bases and J 9 bases, leaving 13 bases between the germline ends. Per the germline V gene, CDR1 is MNHNS and CDR2 is SASEGT. The CDR3 is 13 residues long. CDR3 in DNA: TGTGCCAGCAGTGAGCTTAGCGTGGGCACGCAGTATTTT. Translated: CASSELSVGTQYF.

This chain's CDR3 is CASSPPGGIAYEQYF. The CDR3 DNA is TGTGCCAGCAGCCCCCCGGGCGGGATAGCTTACGAGCAGTACTTC. This chain connects TRBV5-4 to TRBJ2-7, with TRBD2 as a possible D gene (6 bases). This CDR3 has 15 residues. V was pared by 4 bases and J by 4 bases, with 18 bases between. Germline CDR1 reads SGHNT; CDR2 reads YYREEE (reference sequence).

The V call is TRBV5-4, the J call TRBJ2-1, with 11 bases that match TRBD2. Germline assignment: CDR1 SGHNT and CDR2 YYREEE (reference sequence). The CDR3 loop spans 16 amino acids. Trimming took 4 bases from V and 9 from J; bases not matched to a gene: 12. CDR3 in amino acids: CASSPPGSGRATEQFF. The CDR3 region has the DNA TGTGCCAGCAGCCCCCCGGGTAGCGGGAGGGCCACTGAGCAGTTCTTC.

V gene TRBV4-2 combines with J gene TRBJ1-5; weak D call: TRBD1 (6 bases). The CDR3 consists of 18 residues. Trimming removed 0 bases at V and 4 bases at J, with 19 bases between. The V gene's germline CDR1 is LGHNA and CDR2 YNFKEQ. DNA of the CDR3: TGTGCCAGCAGCCAAGAGAGACGAGAACACAGGGAAAATCAGCCCCAGCATTTT. Translation: CASSQERREHRENQPQHF.

This clone was counted between two and nine times. The chain employs TRBV7-3 and TRBJ2-7, with 9 bases matching TRBD1. Trimming took 4 bases from V and 4 from J; bases not matched to a gene: 8. The length of the CDR3 is 15 residues. Germline CDR1 and CDR2: SGHTA and FQGTGA. CDR3 coding DNA: TGTGCCAGCAGCTCAAGGACAGGGGATGGGTACGAGCAGTACTTC. This sequence encodes CASSSRTGDGYEQYF.

V is TRBV11-3 and J is TRBJ2-5, with 7 positions matching TRBD1. The CDR3 extends over 16 amino acids. In germline, CDR1 is SGHNT, CDR2 YENEEA. J was trimmed by 3 bases and V by 2 bases; bases with no gene match: 9. The CDR3 DNA is TGTGCCAGCAGCTTAACACCACCGGGACAGAAAGAGACCCAGTACTTC. It specifies CASSLTPPGQKETQYF.

The chain recombines TRBV4-3 with TRBJ2-3; 7 bases line up with TRBD2. The CDR3 runs to 17 residues. In germline, CDR1 is LGHNA, CDR2 YSLEER. J lost 5 bases, V lost 1 base, and 12 bases had no gene match. In DNA, the CDR3 is TGCGCCAGCAGCCAAGCGCGAGGGAGCGGGATAGGAGATACGCAGTATTTT. Amino acids: CASSQARGSGIGDTQYF.

The V call is TRBV19, the J call TRBJ2-2; 7 bases match TRBD1. The CDR3 sequence is 18 residues long. V dropped 1 base and J dropped 2; count of bases not matched to a gene: 10. Germline-derived CDR1 and CDR2 are LNHDA and SQIVND (reference sequence). The CDR3 sequence: CASSIGARDSLNTGELFF. CDR3 nucleotide sequence: TGTGCCAGTAGTATAGGTGCCCGGGACAGTCTAAACACCGGGGAGCTGTTTTTT.

The chain has TRBV6-6 and TRBJ2-2; D is possibly TRBD2 (6 bases). Germline V gene lookup returns CDR1 MNHNY and CDR2 SVGAGI (reference sequence). Deletions cut 4 bases from V and 3 bases from J, with 9 bases between. This CDR3 has 14 residues. In DNA form, the CDR3 reads TGTGCCAGCAGTTGGAGGGAGGACACCGGGGAGCTGTTTTTT. Its protein product is CASSWREDTGELFF.

In this sample, this clone turned up a few times. The chain employs TRBV7-9 and TRBJ2-6; D not certain. The CDR3 has 15 amino acids. V lost 2 bases, J lost 4 bases, and 9 bases lay in between. CDR1 and CDR2 from the germline V gene are SEHNR and FQNEAQ (reference sequence). CDR3 loop: CASSLRVAGANVLTF. CDR3 bases: TGTGCCAGCAGCTTACGGGTGGCCGGGGCCAACGTCCTGACTTTC.